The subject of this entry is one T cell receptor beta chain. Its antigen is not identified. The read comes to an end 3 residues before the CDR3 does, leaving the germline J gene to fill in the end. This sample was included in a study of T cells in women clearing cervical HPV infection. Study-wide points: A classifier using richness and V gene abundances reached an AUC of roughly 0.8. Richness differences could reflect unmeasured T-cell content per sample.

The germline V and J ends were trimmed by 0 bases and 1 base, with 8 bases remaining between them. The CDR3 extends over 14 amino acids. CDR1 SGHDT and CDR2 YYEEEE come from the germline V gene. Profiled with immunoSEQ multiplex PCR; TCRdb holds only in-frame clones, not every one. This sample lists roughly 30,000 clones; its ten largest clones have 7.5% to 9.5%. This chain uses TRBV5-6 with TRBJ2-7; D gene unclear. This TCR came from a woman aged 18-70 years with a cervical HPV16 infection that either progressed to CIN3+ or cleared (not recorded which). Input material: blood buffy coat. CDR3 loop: CASSLEGTSYEQYF. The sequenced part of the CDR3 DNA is TGTGCCAGCAGCTTGGAGGGCACATCCTACGAG.